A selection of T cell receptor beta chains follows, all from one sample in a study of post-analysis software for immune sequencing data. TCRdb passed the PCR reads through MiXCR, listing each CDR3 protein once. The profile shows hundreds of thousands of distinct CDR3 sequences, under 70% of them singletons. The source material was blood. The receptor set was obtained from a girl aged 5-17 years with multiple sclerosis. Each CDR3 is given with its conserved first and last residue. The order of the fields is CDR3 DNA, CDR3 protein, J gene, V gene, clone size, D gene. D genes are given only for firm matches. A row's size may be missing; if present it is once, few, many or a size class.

cdr3_nt: TGCAGCGTGGTGGGCGTCGGACAGCCGCACTATGGCTACACCTTC
cdr3_aa: CSVVGVGQPHYGYTF
j_call: TRBJ1-2
v_call: TRBV29-1
clone_size: .
d_call: .

cdr3_nt: TGCGCCAGCAGCTTGGGGCAATCAACCTACGAGCAGTACTTC
cdr3_aa: CASSLGQSTYEQYF
j_call: TRBJ2-7
v_call: TRBV5-1
clone_size: few
d_call: .

cdr3_nt: TGCAGCGTTGACCAGGGGCTAAGGGAGACCCAGTACTTC
cdr3_aa: CSVDQGLRETQYF
j_call: TRBJ2-5
v_call: TRBV29-1
clone_size: .
d_call: .

cdr3_nt: TGTGCCAGCAGCCACAAACGTCAAGGAGGGACCCAGTACTTC
cdr3_aa: CASSHKRQGGTQYF
j_call: TRBJ2-5
v_call: TRBV12-3/TRBV12-4
clone_size: .
d_call: .

cdr3_nt: TGTGCCAGCAGCGTCGGGACAGGGGGCCACGAGCAGTACTTC
cdr3_aa: CASSVGTGGHEQYF
j_call: TRBJ2-7
v_call: TRBV9
clone_size: .
d_call: TRBD1

cdr3_nt: TGCAGTGCTAGAGATCCCGGACACATCTATGGCTACACCTTC
cdr3_aa: CSARDPGHIYGYTF
j_call: TRBJ1-2
v_call: TRBV20-1
clone_size: few
d_call: .

cdr3_nt: TGTGCCACCAGTGATTCCATTGAAGCGGGGGGATACAATGAGCAGTTCTTC
cdr3_aa: CATSDSIEAGGYNEQFF
j_call: TRBJ2-1
v_call: TRBV24-1
clone_size: few
d_call: TRBD2

cdr3_nt: TGCAGTGCTAGGGCGCTTGGCGACGAGCAGTACTTC
cdr3_aa: CSARALGDEQYF
j_call: TRBJ2-7
v_call: TRBV20-1
clone_size: few
d_call: .

cdr3_nt: TGCAGCGTTGGGGGACCTAGGGGGCTCTACAATGAGCAGTTCTTC
cdr3_aa: CSVGGPRGLYNEQFF
j_call: TRBJ2-1
v_call: TRBV29-1
clone_size: .
d_call: TRBD1

cdr3_nt: TGCAGTGCTAGATACCAGACAGGGCGCTATGGCTACACCTTC
cdr3_aa: CSARYQTGRYGYTF
j_call: TRBJ1-2
v_call: TRBV20-1
clone_size: few
d_call: TRBD1

cdr3_nt: TGTGCCAGCAGTGAGAACATCGGGCGTAACACTGAAGCTTTCTTT
cdr3_aa: CASSENIGRNTEAFF
j_call: TRBJ1-1
v_call: TRBV6-1
clone_size: few
d_call: .

cdr3_nt: TGTGCCAGCAGCTTAAGTTATGCCTCGCGCAATGAGCAGTTCTTC
cdr3_aa: CASSLSYASRNEQFF
j_call: TRBJ2-1
v_call: TRBV7-3
clone_size: .
d_call: .

cdr3_nt: TGTGCCAGCAGCTGGGGACTAGCGGGATGGAATGAGCAGTTCTTC
cdr3_aa: CASSWGLAGWNEQFF
j_call: TRBJ2-1
v_call: TRBV7-3
clone_size: .
d_call: TRBD2

cdr3_nt: TGTGCCAGCAGACCCAGGAGGGGCGGCTACACCTTC
cdr3_aa: CASRPRRGGYTF
j_call: TRBJ1-2
v_call: TRBV12-3/TRBV12-4
clone_size: many
d_call: .